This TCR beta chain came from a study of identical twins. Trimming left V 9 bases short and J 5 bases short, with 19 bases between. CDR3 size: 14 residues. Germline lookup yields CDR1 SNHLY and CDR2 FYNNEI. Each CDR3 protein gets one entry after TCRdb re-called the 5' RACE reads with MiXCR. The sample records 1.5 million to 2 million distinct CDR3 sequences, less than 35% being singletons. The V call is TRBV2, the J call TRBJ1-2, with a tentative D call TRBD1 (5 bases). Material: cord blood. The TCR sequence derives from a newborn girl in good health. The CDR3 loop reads CASLEWDLGYGYTF. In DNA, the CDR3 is TGTGCCAGTCTAGAGTGGGACCTAGGGTATGGCTACACCTTC.